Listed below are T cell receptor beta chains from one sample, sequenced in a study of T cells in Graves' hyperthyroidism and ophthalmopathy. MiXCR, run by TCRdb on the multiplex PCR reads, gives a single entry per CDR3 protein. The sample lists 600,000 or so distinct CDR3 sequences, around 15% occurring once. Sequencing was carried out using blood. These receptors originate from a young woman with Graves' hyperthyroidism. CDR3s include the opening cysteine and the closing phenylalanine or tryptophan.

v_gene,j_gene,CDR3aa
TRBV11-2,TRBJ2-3,CASSLVGGQADTQYF
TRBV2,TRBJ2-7,CASRRERAYEQYF
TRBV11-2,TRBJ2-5,CASSLMGQGSQETQYF
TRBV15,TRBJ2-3,CATSRGTSVRDTQYF
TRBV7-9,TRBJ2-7,CASSPGTGVTPYEQYF
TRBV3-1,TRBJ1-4,CASNHRGRKEKLFF
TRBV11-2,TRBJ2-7,CASSLGVGAYEQYF
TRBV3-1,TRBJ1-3,CASSHETGLRRDTIYF
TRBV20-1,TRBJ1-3,CSAADLTSGNTIYF
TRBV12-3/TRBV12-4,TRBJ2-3,CASSLKGADTQYF
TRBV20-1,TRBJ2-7,CSPWEGEQYF
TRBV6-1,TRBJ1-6,CASSAIFGTASPLHF
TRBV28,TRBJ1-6,CASSFISVRRGRSHNSPLHF
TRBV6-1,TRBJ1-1,CASREYRGSAEAFF
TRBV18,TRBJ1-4,CASSRQTGIATNEKLFF
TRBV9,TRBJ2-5,CASSGPLAGGGETQYF
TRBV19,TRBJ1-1,CASSIVEDTEAFF
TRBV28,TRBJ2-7,CASSSCIRGQAYEQYF
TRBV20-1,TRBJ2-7,CSARDEGWGGRARYEQYF
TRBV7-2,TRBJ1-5,CASSSTGVSNQPQHF
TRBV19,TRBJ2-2,CASTGGLGNTGELFF
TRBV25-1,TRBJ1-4,CASSGWGDEKLFF
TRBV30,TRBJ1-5,CAWRDSRRPQHF
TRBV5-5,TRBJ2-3,CASSLDGYAGIDTQYF
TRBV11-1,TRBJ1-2,CASSIGTGRALDGYTF
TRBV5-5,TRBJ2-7,CASSLFGHTGGYEQYF
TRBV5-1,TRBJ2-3,CASSVHGLSTDTQYF
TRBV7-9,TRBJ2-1,CASSPKSADYNEQFF
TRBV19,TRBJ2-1,CATNSPGGPGFINEQFF
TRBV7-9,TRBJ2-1,CASSPSGGPSYNEQFF
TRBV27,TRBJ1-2,CASSLSKRDREDGYTF
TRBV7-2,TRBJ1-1,CASRPRTGINTEAFF
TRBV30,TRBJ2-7,CAWRTSGSYEQYF
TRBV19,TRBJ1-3,CASNRISAGNTIYF
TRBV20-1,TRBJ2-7,CSASILDEQYF
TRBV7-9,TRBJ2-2,CASSTGTSGYTGELFF
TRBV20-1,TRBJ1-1,CSARTGGVNTEAFF
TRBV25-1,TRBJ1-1,CASSEYPTVGGEGGANTEAFF
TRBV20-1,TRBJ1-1,CSALEVGTEAFF
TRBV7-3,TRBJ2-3,CASSRGGGEFDTQYF
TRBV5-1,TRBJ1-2,CASSYHQGRFDGYTF
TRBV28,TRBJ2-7,CASSLGGRVSYEQYF
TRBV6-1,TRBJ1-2,CASRDRLYGYTF
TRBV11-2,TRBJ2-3,CASSPQIVTGTDTQYF
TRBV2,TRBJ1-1,CASNTNTEAFF
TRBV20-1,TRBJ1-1,CSARLGPGYNTEAFF
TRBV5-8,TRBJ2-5,CASSLQLAGAQETQYF
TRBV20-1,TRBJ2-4,CSSPQRGYSAKNIQYF
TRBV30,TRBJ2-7,CAWRPPGGTYEQYF
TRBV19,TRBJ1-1,CASSIWDLPHTEAFF
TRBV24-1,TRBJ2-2,CATSAAGDRPGELFF
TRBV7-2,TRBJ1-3,CASSPKGINLDTIYF
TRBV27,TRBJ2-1,CASSLFHNHNEQFF
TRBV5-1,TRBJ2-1,CASSLAEVVDNEQFF
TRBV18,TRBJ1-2,CASSPGGQYGYTF
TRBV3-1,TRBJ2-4,CASSQVSWTANIQYF
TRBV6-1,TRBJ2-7,CASSEGGISYEQYF